Below are 15 T cell receptor beta chains sequenced from a single sample in a study of Ad26.COV2.S vaccination and SARS-CoV-2 variants. TCRdb's table, derived via immunoSEQ multiplex PCR, lists solely in-frame clones and lacks some. The data hold roughly 500,000 clones, with nearly 90% observed a single time. Stated treatment: roughly 19 received Ad26.COV2.S at low or high dose, single or two shots; five or six received placebo; per-sample allocation not given. Each sample was drawn 63 days after the first injection (of vaccine or placebo). The sequenced sample was peripheral blood, obtained in a trial of Ad26.COV2.S vaccine versus placebo. The receptors derive from a person aged 18-65 years who received the Ad26.COV2.S COVID-19 vaccine or a placebo.

V usage is TRBV2 and J usage is TRBJ2-3; D possibly corresponds to TRBD2 (6 bases). From germline, CDR1 is SNHLY and CDR2 FYNNEI. CDR3 length: 15 amino acids. V lost 7 bases to trimming and J lost 6 bases, with 20 bases between them. CDR3 loop: CASTGIAGGGDTQYF. As DNA, the CDR3 is TGTGCCAGCACTGGAATTGCCGGGGGTGGGGATACGCAGTATTTT.

The DNA for the CDR3 is TGTGCCAGCAGCCCTTATACAGGGGGAATTCAGCCCCAGCATTTT. This translates into CASSPYTGGIQPQHF. This chain uses TRBV7-2 with TRBJ1-5, with 8 bases identical to TRBD1. The CDR3 is 15 residues long. Germline CDR1 and CDR2: SGHTA and FQGNSA. Unmatched junction bases numbered 9, after V lost 5 bases and J lost 6 bases.

The gene calls are TRBV11-3 and TRBJ2-1; 11 nucleotides match TRBD2. The CDR3 length is 14 residues. V shed 2 bases and J 8 bases; nucleotides not matched to a gene: 2. Germline V gene data show CDR1 as SGHNT and CDR2 as YENEEA. The CDR3 coding sequence is TGTGCCAGCAGCTTAACACTAGCGGGAGATGAGCAGTTCTTC. The encoded protein is CASSLTLAGDEQFF.

The CDR3 reads CASRRGDEGSYNEQFF. DNA of the CDR3: TGCGCCAGCAGAAGGGGAGATGAGGGATCCTACAATGAGCAGTTCTTC. This chain joins TRBV5-1 and TRBJ2-1, with D perhaps matching TRBD1 or TRBD2 (5 bases each). The CDR3 extends over 16 amino acids. Germline CDR1 is SGHRS and CDR2 is YFSETQ. Trimming removed 5 bases from V and 1 base from J, with 16 bases in between.

This clone occurred a few times. The V and J genes are TRBV4-1 and TRBJ1-2, with 7 bases lining up with TRBD1. CDR1 and CDR2 from the germline V gene are MGHRA and YSYEKL. This CDR3 is built from 14 residues. Trimming took 2 bases from V and 2 from J; bases not matched to a gene: 2. CDR3 bases: TGCGCCAGCAGCCAACAGGGGGTAAACTATGGCTACACCTTC. It yields the protein CASSQQGVNYGYTF.

The chain combines TRBV30 with TRBJ2-6, with D possibly matching TRBD1 (6 bases). The length of the CDR3 is 14 residues. From germline, CDR1 is GTSNPN and CDR2 SVGIG (reference sequence). With 4 bases removed from V and 3 bases from J, the gap between germline ends came to 10 bases. The CDR3 coding sequence is TGTGCCTGGACTACAGGGATTGGGGCCAACGTCCTGACTTTC. Its translation is CAWTTGIGANVLTF. The whole variable domain, remainder taken from reference TRBV30 and TRBJ2-6, is SQTIHQWPATLVQPVGSPLSLECTVEGTSNPNLYWYRQAAGRGLQLLFYSVGIGQISSEVPQNLSASRPQDRQFILSSKKLLLSDSGFYLCAWTTGIGANVLTFGAGSRLTVL.

V usage is TRBV7-2 and J usage is TRBJ2-5; D is undetermined. Germline V CDR1 and CDR2: SGHTA, FQGNSA. Between the trimmed V and J ends, which lost 5 bases and 4 bases, there was a span of 14 bases. The CDR3 spans 14 residues. The CDR3 spells CASSLLGLAETQYF. The CDR3 bases are TGTGCCAGCAGCCTTTTAGGGTTAGCAGAGACCCAGTACTTC.

V gene TRBV3-1 (or the pseudogene TRBV3-2) combines with J gene TRBJ2-5, with 10 positions matching TRBD1. CDR1 and CDR2 from the germline V gene are LGHDT and YNNKEL (reference sequence). V shed 8 bases and J 5 bases; nucleotides not matched to a gene: 17. The CDR3 runs 17 residues. The CDR3: CASLDRDRGRPGETQYF. CDR3 DNA sequence: TGTGCCAGCCTGGACCGGGACAGGGGACGTCCAGGGGAGACCCAGTACTTC.

The chain links TRBV10-3 to TRBJ2-7; TRBD2 matches 11 bases. J was trimmed by 4 bases and V by 2 bases; bases with no gene match: 4. The CDR3 length is 15 residues. CDR1 and CDR2 (germline): ENHRY, SYGVKD. DNA for the CDR3: TGTGCCATCAGTGAGCAACTAGCGGGAGTGTACGAGCAGTACGTC. Amino acids: CAISEQLAGVYEQYV.

This chain joins TRBV3-1 (or the pseudogene TRBV3-2) and TRBJ2-7; maybe TRBD1 (5 bases). The CDR3 is 13 amino acids. The V end lost 6 bases, the J end lost 2 bases, and 11 bases lay between the germline ends. The germline V gene has CDR1 LGHDT and CDR2 YNNKEL (reference sequence). CDR3 residues: CASSPTGTYEQYF. CDR3 nucleotide sequence: TGTGCCAGCAGTCCCACAGGAACCTACGAGCAGTACTTC.

The gene calls are TRBV12-3 or TRBV12-4 and TRBJ2-3; D perhaps matches TRBD2 (6 bases). The CDR3 sequence is 12 residues long. Trimming shortened V by 1 base and J by 8 bases, and 7 bases separated the two germline ends. CDR3: CASSLVGGTQYF. For the CDR3, the DNA is TGTGCCAGCAGTTTAGTCGGGGGTACGCAGTATTTT.

This clone was detected only once. The V call is TRBV30, the J call TRBJ2-7; D uncertain. The germline V gene has CDR1 GTSNPN and CDR2 SVGIG (reference sequence). Trimming pared 0 bases from V and 2 bases from J, leaving 8 bases between. The CDR3 sequence is 13 residues long. CDR3 nucleotide sequence: TGTGCCTGGAGTGTAAGTGGGGCCTACGAGCAGTACGTC. It codes for CAWSVSGAYEQYV.

The gene calls are TRBV6-2 or TRBV6-3 and TRBJ2-5; D is unclear. The germline CDR1 and CDR2 sequences are MNHEY and SVGEGT. The CDR3 is 11 amino acids. V was cut by 5 bases and J by 1 base, with 2 bases left in between. The CDR3 nucleotides read TGTGCCAGCAGTGCCCAAGAGACCCAGTACTTC. Translating it yields CASSAQETQYF.

This clone was counted a few times. This chain joins TRBV7-2 and TRBJ2-7; tentatively, D is TRBD2 (6 bases). Germline V lookup: CDR1 SGHTA, CDR2 FQGNSA. This CDR3 has 13 amino acids. Between the trimmed V and J ends, which lost 5 bases and 2 bases, there was a span of 10 bases. CDR3 DNA: TGTGCCAGCAGCCTGACTAGTCCCTACGAGCAGTACTTC. Translating it yields CASSLTSPYEQYF.

The V call is TRBV10-3, the J call TRBJ2-1, with TRBD2 as a possible D gene (6 bases). CDR1 and CDR2 (germline): ENHRY, SYGVKD. The CDR3 totals 17 residues. V shed 2 bases and J shed 1 base, with 15 bases lying between them. CDR3 sequence: CAISEPKRGGSYNEQFF. CDR3 nucleotides: TGTGCCATCAGTGAGCCCAAGCGAGGAGGGTCCTACAATGAGCAGTTCTTC.